Listed here is a single TCR beta chain. Its target is not known. The CDR3 sequence is 12 residues long. Per the germline V gene, CDR1 is LNHDA and CDR2 is SQIVND (reference sequence). The V gene lost 3 bases and the J gene lost 7 bases, with 9 bases spanning the gap. Clones were read by immunoSEQ multiplex PCR, and TCRdb kept only the in-frame ones, dropping some. The repertoire holds roughly 76,000 clones, with around 81% as singletons. These data originate in a study of cytotoxic CD8 clonotypes in ibrutinib-treated CLL. Study-level background: Samples yielded averages of 200,000 to 300,000 productive templates and 90,000 to 95,000 productive rearrangements. Study-wide results and caveats: Investigators sampled sustained-remission and progressing patients at differing times. Higher clonality was seen at ibrutinib response and a return toward baseline at progression.

The sample consisted of PBMCs, taken at disease progression, from a patient treated with ibrutinib. This receptor was obtained from a human donor with chronic lymphocytic leukemia. The rearrangement uses TRBV19 and TRBJ1-2, with D hard to call. CDR3 in amino acids: CASSIRSGGYTF. The CDR3 nucleotides are TGTGCCAGTAGTATCCGCAGCGGTGGCTACACCTTC.